Sequencing of this TCR beta chain was carried out in a study of T cell repertoires in cytomegalovirus infection. The overall study: Carrying CMV and the relevant HLA type showed in public TCR beta signatures.

A single record per CDR3 protein comes from TCRdb applying MiXCR to the reads. The repertoire consists of some 900,000 distinct CDR3 sequences, with roughly 33% occurring once and the leading ten covering under 15%. The study's findings and limits: Ex vivo, HLA-C-restricted CMV-specific TCR beta clonotypes prevailed over the rest of the response.

A word on this clonotype: The antigen is not known. A junction end diverges from the germline sequence, so it may reflect a read error.

Germline assignment: CDR1 SGHDN and CDR2 FVKESK. The CDR3 loop spans 16 amino acids. The receptor's source is a human donor in good health (CMV status not recorded). Some clones in this sample may be carry-over from other donors' samples. This material consisted of cultured CD8+ T cells from PBMCs, taken from culture after CMV antigen stimulation. V usage is TRBV14 and J usage is TRBJ2-1; the D is unclear. The CDR3 sequence: CVSSQIFVPAPSEQFF. The CDR3, as DNA: TGTGTCAGCAGCCAGATTTTCGTTCCAGCGCCCAGTGAGCAGTTCTTC.